This TCR beta chain was captured by sequencing in a study of PD-L1 blockade in urothelial cancer. In the study overall: Starting at some point between 2014 and 2015, patients were given atezolizumab (1,200 mg intravenously every 3 weeks).

Synthetic TCR analog templates were spiked into all PCRs individually. Profiled with immunoSEQ multiplex PCR; TCRdb holds only in-frame clones, not every one. This sample has around 82,000 clones, with roughly 89% found just once. With 5 bases removed from V and 7 bases from J, the gap between germline ends came to 16 bases. Looked up from germline, CDR1 is SGHRS and CDR2 is YFSETQ. This CDR3 comprises 13 residues. Specified time point: pretreatment peripheral blood. V gene TRBV5-1 combines with J gene TRBJ2-7; perhaps TRBD1 as D (6 bases). This specimen was PBMCs, taken around atezolizumab (anti-PD-L1) treatment. This TCR was recovered from a man aged 55-75 years with urothelial cancer. The CDR3: CASRRQGSGEQYF. In DNA, the CDR3 is TGCGCCAGCAGGAGGCAGGGGTCTGGGGAGCAGTACTTC.